Ten or more counts support the clone carrying this TCR beta chain. Its matching antigen is unknown. When ophthalmopathy did not progress within 18 months, Graves' hyperthyroidism was considered stable. The sample is drawn from a study of T cells in Graves' hyperthyroidism and ophthalmopathy. Study findings and constraints: Ophthalmopathy was predicted by the model a median of about 6.5 months ahead of onset. Among clonotypes expanded in thyroid above 0.001, most were also found in blood.

Researchers amplified the TCR beta CDR3 regions from RNA transcripts. The primer set for the first-round RT-PCR of the TCR CDR3 was HTBI. One entry per CDR3 protein, called by TCRdb with MiXCR from the multiplex PCR reads. The table records about 500,000 distinct CDR3 sequences, 15% to 20% of them present only once. Sequenced: blood. The receptor comes from a young woman with Graves' hyperthyroidism.

CDR3 DNA sequence: TGTGCCAGCACAGGCAGGGACGATGAGCAGTTCTTC. Translating it yields CASTGRDDEQFF. The V gene is TRBV2, the J gene TRBJ2-1, with D possibly called TRBD1 or TRBD2 (5 bases each). The CDR3 spans 12 residues. Trimming took off 7 bases at V and 8 bases at J, with 12 bases between the two ends. CDR1 and CDR2 (germline): SNHLY, FYNNEI.